The 24 T cell receptor beta chains below were found in one sample sequenced in a study of blood T cell repertoires in COVID-19. Measured with immunoSEQ multiplex PCR; TCRdb has only the in-frame clones, and not every one. The sample has about 280,000 clones, 75% to 90% seen once; the top ten hold roughly 2%. The sequenced sample consisted of peripheral blood. All receptors derive from a woman aged 50 to 60 who had recovered from COVID-19.

This chain connects TRBV6-1 to TRBJ1-2; tentative D call: TRBD1 (6 bases). The germline CDR1 and CDR2 sequences are MNHNS and SASEGT. Between the trimmed V and J ends, which lost 3 bases and 8 bases, there was a span of 19 bases. This CDR3 comprises 15 residues. CDR3 bases: TGTGCCAGCAGTGAGAGACTACAGGGAGTTCTAGGCTACACCTTC. It translates to CASSERLQGVLGYTF.

J is TRBJ2-5 and V is TRBV7-2; TRBD2 matches at 7 bases. Germline values: CDR1 SGHTA, CDR2 FQGNSA. Unmatched junction bases numbered 10, after V lost 1 base and J lost 5 bases. This CDR3 region has 16 residues. In DNA form, the CDR3 reads TGTGCCAGCAGCTTAGATTTGGGCGGGGGTCGGGAGACCCAGTACTTC. Translating it yields CASSLDLGGGRETQYF.

This clone came up once. The chain is built from TRBV12-5 and TRBJ2-1; a weak D match, TRBD2 (6 bases). This CDR3 spans 16 amino acids. Trimming stripped 1 base from V and 8 bases from J, with 18 bases between. The germline V gene has CDR1 LGHNT and CDR2 FRNRAP. CDR3 sequence: CASGLEARAGLDEQFF. The CDR3 region has the DNA TGTGCTAGTGGTTTGGAAGCCAGGGCGGGGTTGGATGAGCAGTTCTTC.

At least ten counts were recorded for this clone. CDR3 protein: CASSVDGGSSYNSPLHF. The CDR3 nucleotides are TGTGCCAGCAGCGTAGATGGGGGGAGCTCCTATAATTCACCCCTCCACTTT. The chain uses TRBV9 and TRBJ1-6, with a weak D call TRBD1 (5 bases). Trimming stripped 0 bases from V and 0 bases from J, with 10 bases between. The CDR3 is 17 residues long. Germline lookup yields CDR1 SGDLS and CDR2 YYNGEE.

The V gene is TRBV10-3, the J gene TRBJ1-2; possible D gene TRBD1, 5 bases. The length of the CDR3 is 12 residues. Trimming shortened V by 9 bases and J by 3 bases, and 11 bases separated the two germline ends. Germline V lookup: CDR1 ENHRY, CDR2 SYGVKD. The CDR3 reads CAIQGEDYGYTF. The CDR3 nucleotides read TGTGCCATTCAAGGGGAAGACTATGGCTACACCTTC.

This chain uses TRBV7-2 with TRBJ1-2; tentative D call: TRBD1 (6 bases). CDR3 length: 18 amino acids. CDR1 SGHTA and CDR2 FQGNSA come from the germline V gene. Trimming cost V 5 bases and J 8 bases, with 30 bases left between them. The CDR3 coding sequence is TGTGCCAGCAGCACCAATGGCCCAGTAGGGGGGGCGCGAGGAGGCTACACCTTC. It is translated as CASSTNGPVGGARGGYTF. Full variable domain (missing parts from reference TRBV7-2 and TRBJ1-2): GAGVSQSPSNKVTEKGKDVELRCDPISGHTALYWYRQSLGQGLEFLIYFQGNSAPDKSGLPSDRFSAERTGGSVSTLTIQRTQQEDSAVYLCASSTNGPVGGARGGYTFGSGTRLTVV.

This chain joins TRBV19 and TRBJ1-2; D perhaps matches TRBD1 (6 bases). The germline V gene encodes CDR1 LNHDA and CDR2 SQIVND (reference sequence). The CDR3 extends over 13 amino acids. The V and J ends lost 5 bases and 8 bases respectively, with 15 bases between them. CDR3 loop: CASSWRGAGGYTF. The CDR3 bases are TGTGCCAGTAGTTGGCGGGGGGCTGGCGGCTACACCTTC.

The chain joins TRBV4-2 to TRBJ1-1, with D hard to call. The CDR3 runs to 16 residues. Germline CDR1 LGHNA, CDR2 YNFKEQ. V was clipped by 4 bases and J by 3 bases, with 18 bases between them. CDR3 nucleotides: TGTGCCAGCAGCCGATTCGCAGCGGGGTCGGACACTGAAGCTTTCTTT. It translates to CASSRFAAGSDTEAFF.

This chain connects TRBV27 to TRBJ2-5, with a weak D call TRBD1 (6 bases). V lost 5 bases and J 3 bases, leaving 25 bases between the germline ends. Germline assignment: CDR1 MNHEY and CDR2 SMNVEV (reference sequence). The CDR3 sequence is 18 residues long. The CDR3, as DNA: TGTGCCAGCAGTCCCCTGACCGGCGCAGGGGAGAGGAAAGAGACCCAGTACTTC. This gives the protein CASSPLTGAGERKETQYF.

The chain combines TRBV15 with TRBJ2-2, with TRBD2 matching 7 bases. Germline CDR1 is LNHNV and CDR2 is YYDKDF (reference sequence). After removal of 8 bases from V and 0 bases from J, the junction contained 3 bases not matched to a gene. CDR3 length: 14 residues. The CDR3 region has the DNA TGTGCCACCCGGGGGGACCCGAACACCGGGGAGCTGTTTTTT. It codes for CATRGDPNTGELFF.

The CDR3 DNA sequence: TGTGCCAGCAGCGACCCTCCCGGAGGTCCGTATAATTCACCCCTCCACTTT. It translates to CASSDPPGGPYNSPLHF. The chain joins TRBV9 to TRBJ1-6; no reliable D call. The CDR3 extends over 17 amino acids. Germline V gene sequence: CDR1 SGDLS, CDR2 YYNGEE. V was trimmed by 3 bases and J by 4 bases, leaving 17 bases between them.

The chain uses TRBV6-6 and TRBJ2-7, with D unresolved. Germline-derived CDR1 and CDR2 are MNHNY and SVGAGI (reference sequence). V was pared by 10 bases and J by 4 bases, with 11 bases between. This CDR3 is built from 11 residues. CDR3: CATSPLYEQYF. CDR3 nucleotides: TGTGCCACCTCCCCTTTGTACGAGCAGTACTTC.

The chain is built from TRBV6-6 and TRBJ1-1; D gene unclear. CDR1 is MNHNY and CDR2 is SVGAGI in the germline V gene (reference sequence). This CDR3 is built from 12 residues. Trimming cost V 5 bases and J 7 bases, with 11 bases left between them. The CDR3 loop is CASSREPLEAFF. In DNA, the CDR3 is TGTGCCAGCAGTAGGGAGCCCCTTGAAGCTTTCTTT.

The chain uses TRBV24-1 and TRBJ2-2; D unclear. V lost 5 bases, J lost 6 bases, and 6 bases lay in between. Germline loops: CDR1 KGHDR, CDR2 SFDVKD. The CDR3 extends over 12 amino acids. The CDR3 DNA follows: TGTGCCACCAGTGCCGTTGCCGGGGAGCTGTTTTTT. It encodes CATSAVAGELFF.

This clone was observed once. The J gene is TRBJ1-5, the V gene TRBV5-6, with 7 bases fitting TRBD1. Germline CDR1 is SGHDT and CDR2 is YYEEEE. The CDR3 runs 15 residues. The trim removed 3 bases at V and 1 base at J, leaving 4 bases unmatched. The CDR3 bases are TGTGCCAGCAGCTCCCGACAGGGCAGCAATCAGCCCCAGCATTTT. Protein product: CASSSRQGSNQPQHF.

The chain has TRBV27 and TRBJ2-7; D perhaps matches TRBD1 (7 bases). Trimming shortened V by 8 bases and J by 1 base, and 15 bases separated the two germline ends. CDR1 MNHEY and CDR2 SMNVEV come from the germline V gene (reference sequence). CDR3 size: 14 residues. This CDR3 is CASGAGQRSYEQYF. CDR3 DNA: TGTGCCAGCGGGGCGGGACAGCGTTCCTACGAGCAGTACTTC.

The chain recombines TRBV9 with TRBJ2-3, with D unclear. CDR1 is SGDLS, CDR2 YYNGEE, per germline. CDR3 length: 15 amino acids. Trimming took 0 bases from V and 1 from J, leaving 9 bases between them. In DNA form, the CDR3 reads TGTGCCAGCAGCGTAGGGGCGTACGGCACAGATACGCAGTATTTT. It yields the protein CASSVGAYGTDTQYF.

For the CDR3, the DNA is TGTGCCAGCAGCCCCTTTACCGTTTGGGAGACTGAAGCTTTCTTT. Translating it yields CASSPFTVWETEAFF. J is TRBJ1-1 and V is TRBV28; D is unclear. This CDR3 contains 15 residues. Germline assignment: CDR1 MDHEN and CDR2 SYDVKM. With 6 bases removed from V and 5 bases from J, the gap between germline ends came to 19 bases.

The V call is TRBV12-3 or TRBV12-4, the J call TRBJ2-1; D possibly corresponds to TRBD1 (6 bases). The CDR3 extends over 13 amino acids. V lost 3 bases and J 9 bases, leaving 12 bases between the germline ends. CDR3 sequence (DNA): TGTGCCAGCAGTTTTTTCGTCAGGGGTGAGCAGTTCTTC. Its protein product is CASSFFVRGEQFF.

The chain employs TRBV14 and TRBJ1-4, with D possibly being TRBD1 (6 bases). CDR3 size: 17 residues. CDR1 SGHDN and CDR2 FVKESK come from the germline V gene. V shed 4 bases and J shed 2 bases, with 17 bases lying between them. The CDR3 here is CASSPRVRGGTNEKLFF. The CDR3 DNA sequence: TGTGCCAGCAGCCCCCGAGTTCGTGGGGGCACTAATGAAAAACTGTTTTTT.

V is TRBV15 and J is TRBJ1-2; D remains ambiguous. V was trimmed by 0 bases and J by 4 bases, leaving 9 bases between them. Germline V gives CDR1 LNHNV, CDR2 YYDKDF (reference sequence). The CDR3 spans 14 residues. The CDR3 is CATSRDPRFYGYTF. The CDR3 DNA is TGTGCCACCAGCAGAGATCCCAGGTTCTATGGCTACACCTTC. Filled out from reference TRBV15 and TRBJ1-2, the complete variable domain reads DAMVIQNPRYQVTQFGKPVTLSCSQTLNHNVMYWYQQKSSQAPKLLFHYYDKDFNNEADTPDNFQSRRPNTSFCFLDIRSPGLGDTAMYLCATSRDPRFYGYTFGSGTRLTVV.

A note on this clone: This may stem from a read error, because a much larger clone lies one nucleotide away. The CDR3, as DNA: TGTGCCAGCAGCCAGACAGGGAGCTCCTACGAGCAGTACTTC. This codes for CASSQTGSSYEQYF. The V call is TRBV5-6, the J call TRBJ2-7; TRBD1 matches 7 bases. The CDR3 has 14 residues. With 4 bases clipped from V and 0 bases from J, the junction kept 4 bases outside the gene matches. Germline V CDR1 and CDR2: SGHDT, YYEEEE. Supplemented by reference TRBV5-6 and TRBJ2-7, the full variable domain reads DAGVTQSPTHLIKTRGQQVTLRCSPKSGHDTVSWYQQALGQGPQFIFQYYEEEERQRGNFPDRFSGHQFPNYSSELNVNALLLGDSALYLCASSQTGSSYEQYFGPGTRLTVT.

The genes are TRBV5-1 and TRBJ2-1; 12 bases fit TRBD2. V trimming: 4 bases; J trimming: 3 bases; junction bases outside the gene matches: 5. This CDR3 has 16 residues. Germline V gene data show CDR1 as SGHRS and CDR2 as YFSETQ. The CDR3: CASSHGTSGLYNEQFF. The CDR3 DNA reads TGCGCCAGCAGCCATGGGACTAGCGGGCTCTACAATGAGCAGTTCTTC. The variable domain in full, with the rest retrieved from reference TRBV5-1 and TRBJ2-1, is KAGVTQTPRYLIKTRGQQVTLSCSPISGHRSVSWYQQTPGQGLQFLFEYFSETQRNKGNFPGRFSGRQFSNSRSEMNVSTLELGDSALYLCASSHGTSGLYNEQFFGPGTRLTVL.

The chain links TRBV5-8 to TRBJ1-2; TRBD1 matches 9 bases. The junction had 7 bases not matched to a gene; V was cut back by 3 bases and J by 1 base. This CDR3 has 16 residues. CDR1 is SGHTS and CDR2 is YDEGEE in the germline V gene. In DNA form, the CDR3 reads TGTGCCAGCAGCTATACCGGGACAGGGTATAACTATGGCTACACCTTC. Protein: CASSYTGTGYNYGYTF.